Presented here are 20 T cell receptor beta chains from one specimen sequenced in a study of metastatic and nonmetastatic thyroid tumors. Thyroid surgery had not been preceded by any treatment in any patient. From the PCR reads, TCRdb re-called clones with MiXCR. The data contain about 92,000 clones, 14% to 15% of them singletons. Specimen: blood. The receptors were sampled from a female donor with papillary thyroid cancer or a benign thyroid nodule (not recorded which). Some clones in this sample may be carry-over from other donors' samples.

Regarding this clone: A much bigger clone sits one base away, suggesting this may be a read error. The chain recombines TRBV7-3 with TRBJ2-3, with 7 positions matching TRBD2. CDR3 length: 17 amino acids. Germline CDR1 reads SGHTA; CDR2 reads FQGTGA. The V gene end was trimmed by 5 bases and the J gene end by 1 base; junction bases not matched to a gene: 12. CDR3: CASSLLARGYGTDTQYF. As DNA, the CDR3 is TGTGCCAGCAGCCTCCTGGCGCGGGGGTATGGCACAGATACGCAGTATTTT. Filled out from reference TRBV7-3 and TRBJ2-3, the complete variable domain reads GAGVSQTPSNKVTEKGKYVELRCDPISGHTALYWYRQSLGQGPEFLIYFQGTGAADDSGLPNDRFFAVRPEGSVSTLKIQRTERGDSAVYLCASSLLARGYGTDTQYFGPGTRLTVL.

This clone was observed at least ten times. V usage is TRBV19 and J usage is TRBJ2-5; D remains ambiguous. The V gene lost 4 bases and the J gene lost 0 bases, with 12 bases spanning the gap. From germline, CDR1 is LNHDA and CDR2 SQIVND (reference sequence). The CDR3 runs 15 residues. The CDR3 region is CASSRAGQYQETQYF. Here the CDR3 DNA reads TGTGCCAGTAGTAGGGCAGGCCAGTACCAAGAGACCCAGTACTTC.

This clone was seen at least ten times. The chain combines TRBV7-9 with TRBJ1-2; D call uncertain. V lost 2 bases, J lost 5 bases, and 9 bases lay in between. CDR3 size: 13 residues. Germline CDR1 is SEHNR and CDR2 is FQNEAQ (reference sequence). CDR3 loop: CASSLTQDYGYTF. CDR3 sequence (DNA): TGTGCCAGCAGCTTAACCCAGGATTATGGCTACACCTTC.

The sample holds a few counts of this clone. A much larger clone sits a single nucleotide away, making a read error possible. Additional DNA sequences in this sample encode the identical CDR3. The chain couples TRBV20-1 to TRBJ2-1; 11 positions agree with TRBD2. The V segment lost 3 bases and the J segment 8 bases; nucleotides outside the gene matches: 6. Germline values: CDR1 DFQATT, CDR2 SNEGSKA (reference sequence). CDR3 length equals 14 residues. This CDR3 reads CSARIAGGSHEQFF. Here the CDR3 DNA reads TGCAGTGCTAGGATAGCGGGGGGGAGCCATGAGCAGTTCTTC.

This clone was counted at least ten times. The gene calls are TRBV7-8 and TRBJ2-5; D is perhaps TRBD1 (6 bases). CDR3 length: 15 amino acids. Between the trimmed V and J ends, which lost 5 bases and 2 bases, there was a span of 15 bases. CDR1 SGHVS and CDR2 FQNEAQ come from the germline V gene. CDR3 DNA: TGTGCCAGCAGCCAAAGAGGACAGTTTCAAGAGACCCAGTACTTC. This encodes CASSQRGQFQETQYF.

This clone was found a few times. The rearrangement joins TRBV5-6 to TRBJ1-3; 7 bases fit TRBD1. Germline V lookup: CDR1 SGHDT, CDR2 YYEEEE. The CDR3 contains 17 residues. V was clipped by 4 bases and J by 2 bases; unmatched bases: 12. The CDR3 protein is CASSHWAGTVAGNTIYF. CDR3 DNA: TGTGCCAGCAGCCATTGGGCCGGGACAGTAGCTGGAAACACCATATATTTT.

About this clone itself: A single base separates this from a much larger clone, so it may be a read error. Other nucleotide sequences in the sample specify the same CDR3. The chain couples TRBV29-1 to TRBJ1-2; D not certain. The germline V and J ends were trimmed by 7 bases and 1 base, with 16 bases remaining between them. The CDR3 sequence is 14 residues long. Per germline, CDR1 SQVTM and CDR2 ANQGSEA. This CDR3 reads CSARKAGNNYGYTF. The CDR3 bases are TGCAGCGCCCGCAAGGCAGGAAATAACTATGGCTACACCTTC.

This clone was recorded at least ten times. The gene calls are TRBV20-1 and TRBJ1-1, with D possibly matching TRBD1 (5 bases). Trimming left V 2 bases short and J 1 base short, with 11 bases between. CDR3 length equals 14 residues. Germline V gene lookup returns CDR1 DFQATT and CDR2 SNEGSKA (reference sequence). The CDR3 loop is CSARNIGGNTEAFF. CDR3 DNA sequence: TGCAGTGCTAGAAATATCGGGGGGAACACTGAAGCTTTCTTT.

Many counts were recorded for this clone. This chain links TRBV13 with TRBJ2-2; TRBD1 matches at 7 bases. After removal of 2 bases from V and 6 bases from J, the junction contained 9 bases not matched to a gene. This CDR3 spans 16 amino acids. Looked up from germline, CDR1 is PRHDT and CDR2 is FYEKMQ (reference sequence). In DNA form, the CDR3 reads TGTGCCAGCAGCTTAAAGGGCTTGACAGGGCCCGGGGAGCTGTTTTTT. It encodes CASSLKGLTGPGELFF.

V usage is TRBV5-1 and J usage is TRBJ2-7; 7 nucleotides line up with TRBD1. Germline CDR1 SGHRS, CDR2 YFSETQ. The junction had 14 bases not matched to a gene; V was cut back by 1 base and J by 7 bases. The CDR3 totals 16 residues. CDR3 region: CASSLSGERGRREQYF. The CDR3 DNA reads TGCGCCAGCAGCTTGTCCGGGGAGAGGGGGCGCCGGGAGCAGTACTTC. The complete variable domain, with remaining parts taken from reference TRBV5-1 and TRBJ2-7, reads KAGVTQTPRYLIKTRGQQVTLSCSPISGHRSVSWYQQTPGQGLQFLFEYFSETQRNKGNFPGRFSGRQFSNSRSEMNVSTLELGDSALYLCASSLSGERGRREQYFGPGTRLTVT.

With regard to this clone: A much larger clone is a single base away; this may be a read error. Different DNA sequences within this sample yield the same CDR3. The V and J genes are TRBV27 and TRBJ2-3; D is undetermined. This CDR3 spans 13 amino acids. Germline V lookup: CDR1 MNHEY, CDR2 SMNVEV (reference sequence). The DNA of the CDR3 is TGTGCCAGCAGTTTAACGTCTACAGATACTCAGTATTTT. Its protein product is CASSLTSTDTQYF.

The table lists this clone with many counts. The genes are TRBV14 and TRBJ1-6; D ambiguous. This CDR3 is 14 amino acids long. CDR1 and CDR2 from the germline V gene are SGHDN and FVKESK. With 0 bases removed from V and 10 bases from J, the gap between germline ends came to 10 bases. The DNA of the CDR3 is TGTGCCAGCAGCCAAGAGGCGGACTCCTCACCCCTCCACTTT. Translation gives CASSQEADSSPLHF.

This clone has a count of ten or more. The chain joins TRBV12-3 or TRBV12-4 to TRBJ1-1, with D perhaps TRBD1 (5 bases). V lost 1 base and J lost 1, with 7 bases in between. CDR3 length equals 14 residues. The CDR3 is CASSLGGTNTEAFF. For the CDR3, the DNA is TGTGCCAGCAGTTTAGGGGGCACGAACACTGAAGCTTTCTTT.

Comments on this clone: One base away lies a much larger clone, so this may be a sequencing read error. V is TRBV7-2 and J is TRBJ1-1; D is undetermined. The CDR3 is 17 amino acids. V lost 0 bases and J 6 bases, leaving 20 bases between the germline ends. CDR1 is SGHTA and CDR2 is FQGNSA in the germline V gene. In DNA, the CDR3 is TGTGCCAGCAGCTTAGCTACGTTAAGTGATTCGGATTCTGAAGCTTTCTTT. This sequence encodes CASSLATLSDSDSEAFF.

The table lists this clone with many counts. The gene calls are TRBV5-8 and TRBJ1-5, with 7 bases matching TRBD1. The V gene end was trimmed by 4 bases and the J gene end by 4 bases; junction bases not matched to a gene: 5. Per germline, CDR1 SGHTS and CDR2 YDEGEE. The CDR3 covers 14 residues. The CDR3 coding sequence is TGTGCCAGCAGCAAGGGGGCGCGAAATCAGCCCCAGCATTTT. Its translation: CASSKGARNQPQHF.

A few counts support this clone. A much larger clone differs from this one at a single base, so this may be a read error. The same CDR3 is also encoded by other DNA sequences in this sample. This chain links TRBV29-1 with TRBJ1-1; possibly TRBD1 for D (5 bases). This CDR3 is built from 13 residues. Germline V gives CDR1 SQVTM, CDR2 ANQGSEA. CDR3 sequence: CSGQGGEDTEAFF. The CDR3 coding sequence is TGTAGCGGGCAGGGTGGGGAGGACACTGAAGCTTTCTTT.

There are many counts of this clone. The rearrangement uses TRBV3-1 and TRBJ2-2; unclear D gene. The CDR3 totals 13 residues. Germline CDR1 and CDR2: LGHDT and YNNKEL (reference sequence). The V end was cut by 4 bases, the J end by 6 bases, with 9 bases between. The CDR3 region has the DNA TGTGCCAGCAGCCCTTTAGGGTCCGGGGAGCTGTTTTTT. Encoded protein: CASSPLGSGELFF.

In its sample, this clone was seen many times. Other DNA sequences in this sample translate to the same CDR3. The rearrangement joins TRBV20-1 to TRBJ2-1; 10 nucleotides line up with TRBD2. CDR1 and CDR2 (germline): DFQATT, SNEGSKA (reference sequence). V lost 0 bases and J lost 2; bases outside the gene matches: 10. This CDR3 is built from 18 residues. The CDR3: CSAREDRTSGGAYNEQFF. The DNA for the CDR3 is TGCAGTGCTAGAGAGGACCGGACTAGCGGAGGGGCCTACAATGAGCAGTTCTTC.

This clone was detected ten times or more. The chain has TRBV6-1 and TRBJ2-1, with D maybe TRBD1 (6 bases). The CDR3 has 12 residues. Germline loops: CDR1 MNHNS, CDR2 SASEGT. The germline V and J ends were trimmed by 6 bases and 3 bases, with 6 bases remaining between them. The CDR3: CASRDSYNEQFF. CDR3 nucleotides: TGTGCCAGCAGGGACAGCTACAATGAGCAGTTCTTC.

The table lists this clone with many counts. V is TRBV12-3 or TRBV12-4 and J is TRBJ2-2; 8 bases are a match to TRBD2. The CDR3 is made up of 16 amino acids. The junction had 14 bases not matched to a gene; V was cut back by 10 bases and J by 4 bases. The DNA for the CDR3 is TGTGCCACCTCCCTCGGGGCGGGGGGTGTCACCGGGGAGCTGTTTTTT. This sequence encodes CATSLGAGGVTGELFF.